This T cell receptor (beta chain) was recovered during a study of cytomegalovirus exposure and HLA in healthy donors. Profiled with immunoSEQ multiplex PCR; TCRdb holds only in-frame clones, not every one. In the table there are about 280,000 clones, 88% of which are singletons. The CDR3 has 16 residues. Trimming removed 6 bases from V and 6 bases from J, with 24 bases in between. Germline V gives CDR1 MNHEY, CDR2 SMNVEV (reference sequence). As to this clone: Its matching antigen is unknown.

Study-wide results and limits: While the bulk of TCR sequences proved rare, some public TCRs turned up in many donors.

The TCR sequence derives from a young woman in good health and CMV-seronegative. Sequences were obtained from PBMCs. This chain connects TRBV27 to TRBJ2-7; maybe TRBD2 (6 bases). The CDR3: CASRNSGTLKGLEQYF. In DNA, the CDR3 is TGTGCCAGCAGAAATTCCGGGACTTTAAAGGGACTCGAGCAGTACTTC.